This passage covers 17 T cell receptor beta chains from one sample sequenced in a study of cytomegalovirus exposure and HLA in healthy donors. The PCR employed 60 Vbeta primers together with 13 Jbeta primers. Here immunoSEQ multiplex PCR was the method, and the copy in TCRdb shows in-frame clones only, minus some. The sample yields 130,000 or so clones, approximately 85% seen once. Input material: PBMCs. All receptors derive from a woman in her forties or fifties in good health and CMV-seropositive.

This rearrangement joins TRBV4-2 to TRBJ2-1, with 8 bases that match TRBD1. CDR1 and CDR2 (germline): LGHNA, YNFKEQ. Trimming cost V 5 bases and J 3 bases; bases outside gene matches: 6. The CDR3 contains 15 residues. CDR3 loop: CASSGQGNVYNEQFF. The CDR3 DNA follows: TGTGCCAGCAGCGGACAGGGTAACGTCTACAATGAGCAGTTCTTC.

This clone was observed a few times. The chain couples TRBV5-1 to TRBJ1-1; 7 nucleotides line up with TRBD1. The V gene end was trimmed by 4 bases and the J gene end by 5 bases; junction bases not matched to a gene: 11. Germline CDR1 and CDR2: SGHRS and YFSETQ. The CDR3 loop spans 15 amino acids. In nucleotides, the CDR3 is TGCGCCAGCAGCCATGACAGGGTAGGAAGGACTGAAGCTTTCTTT. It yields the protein CASSHDRVGRTEAFF.

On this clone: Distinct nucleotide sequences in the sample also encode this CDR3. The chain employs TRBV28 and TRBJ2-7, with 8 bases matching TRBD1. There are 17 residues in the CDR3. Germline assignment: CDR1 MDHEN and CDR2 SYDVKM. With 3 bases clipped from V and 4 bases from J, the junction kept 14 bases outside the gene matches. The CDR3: CASSFPLEGQGQYEQYF. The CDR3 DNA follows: TGTGCCAGCAGTTTCCCACTCGAAGGACAGGGCCAATACGAGCAGTACTTC.

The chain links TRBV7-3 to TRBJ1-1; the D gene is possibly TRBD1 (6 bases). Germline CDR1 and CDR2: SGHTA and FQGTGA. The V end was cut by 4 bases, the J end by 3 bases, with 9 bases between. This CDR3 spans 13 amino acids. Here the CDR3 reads CASSSDRDTEAFF. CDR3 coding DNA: TGTGCCAGCAGCTCGGACAGAGACACTGAAGCTTTCTTT.

The CDR3 loop is CASSLRTSGEKNGYEQYF. The CDR3 bases are TGTGCCAGCAGCCTTAGGACTAGCGGGGAGAAAAACGGCTACGAGCAGTACTTC. V is TRBV7-4 and J is TRBJ2-7, with 12 bases matching TRBD2. CDR3 length equals 18 residues. Germline V gene data show CDR1 as SGHVT and CDR2 as SQSDAQ. V dropped 5 bases and J dropped 3; count of bases not matched to a gene: 14.

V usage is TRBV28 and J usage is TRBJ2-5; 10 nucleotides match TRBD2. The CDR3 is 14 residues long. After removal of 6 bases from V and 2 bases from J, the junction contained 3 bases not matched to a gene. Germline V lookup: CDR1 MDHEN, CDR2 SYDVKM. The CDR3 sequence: CASRAGGWQETQYF. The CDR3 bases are TGTGCCAGCAGAGCGGGGGGGTGGCAAGAGACCCAGTACTTC.

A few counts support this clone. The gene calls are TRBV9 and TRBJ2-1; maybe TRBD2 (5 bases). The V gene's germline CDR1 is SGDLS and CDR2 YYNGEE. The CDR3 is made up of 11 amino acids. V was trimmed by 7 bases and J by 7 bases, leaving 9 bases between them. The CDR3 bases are TGTGCCAGCTTTCTAGCAAATGAGCAGTTCTTC. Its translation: CASFLANEQFF.

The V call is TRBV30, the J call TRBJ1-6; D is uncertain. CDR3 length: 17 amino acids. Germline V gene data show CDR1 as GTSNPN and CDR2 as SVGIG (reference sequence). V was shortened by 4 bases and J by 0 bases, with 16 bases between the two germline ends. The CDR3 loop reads CAWKAGDIGSYNSPLHF. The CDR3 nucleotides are TGTGCCTGGAAGGCGGGCGACATAGGCTCCTATAATTCACCCCTCCACTTT.

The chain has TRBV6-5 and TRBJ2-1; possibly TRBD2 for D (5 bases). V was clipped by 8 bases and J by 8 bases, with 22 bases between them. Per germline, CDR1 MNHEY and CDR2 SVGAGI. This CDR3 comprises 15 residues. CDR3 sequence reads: CASGDTSGGSDEQFF. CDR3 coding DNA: TGTGCCAGCGGAGACACGTCTGGAGGTTCGGATGAGCAGTTCTTC.

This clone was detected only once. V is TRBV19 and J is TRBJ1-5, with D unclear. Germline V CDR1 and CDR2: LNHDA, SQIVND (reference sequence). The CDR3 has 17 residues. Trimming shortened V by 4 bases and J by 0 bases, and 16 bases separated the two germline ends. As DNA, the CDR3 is TGTGCCAGTAGTAGAGATTGGGCACCGTATAGCAATCAGCCCCAGCATTTT. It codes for CASSRDWAPYSNQPQHF.

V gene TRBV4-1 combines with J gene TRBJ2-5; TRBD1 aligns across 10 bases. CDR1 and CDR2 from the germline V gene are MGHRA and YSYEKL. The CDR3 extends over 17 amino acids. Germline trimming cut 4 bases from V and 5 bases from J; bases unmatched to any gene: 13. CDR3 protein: CASSRRVGQGVEETQYF. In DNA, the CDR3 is TGCGCCAGCAGCCGCCGCGTAGGACAGGGGGTCGAGGAGACCCAGTACTTC.

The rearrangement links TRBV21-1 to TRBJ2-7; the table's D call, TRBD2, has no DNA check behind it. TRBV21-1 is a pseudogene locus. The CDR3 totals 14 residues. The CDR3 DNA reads TGTGCCAGCACTTACCGGACTTATGACTACGAGCAGTACTTC. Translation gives CASTYRTYDYEQYF.

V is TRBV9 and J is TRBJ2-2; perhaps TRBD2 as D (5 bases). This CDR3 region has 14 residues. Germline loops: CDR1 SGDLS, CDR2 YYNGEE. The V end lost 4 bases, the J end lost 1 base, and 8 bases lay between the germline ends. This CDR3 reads CASSLDLNTGELFF. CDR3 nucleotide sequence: TGTGCCAGCAGCTTGGACTTGAACACCGGGGAGCTGTTTTTT. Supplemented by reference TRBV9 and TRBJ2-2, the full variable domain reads DSGVTQTPKHLITATGQRVTLRCSPRSGDLSVYWYQQSLDQGLQFLIQYYNGEERAKGNILERFSAQQFPDLHSELNLSSLELGDSALYFCASSLDLNTGELFFGEGSRLTVL.

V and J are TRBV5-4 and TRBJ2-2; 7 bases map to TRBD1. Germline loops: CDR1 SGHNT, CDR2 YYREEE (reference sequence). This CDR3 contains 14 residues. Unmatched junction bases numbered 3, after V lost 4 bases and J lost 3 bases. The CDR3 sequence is CASSKGQDTGELFF. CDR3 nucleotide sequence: TGTGCCAGCAGCAAAGGACAGGACACCGGGGAGCTGTTTTTT.

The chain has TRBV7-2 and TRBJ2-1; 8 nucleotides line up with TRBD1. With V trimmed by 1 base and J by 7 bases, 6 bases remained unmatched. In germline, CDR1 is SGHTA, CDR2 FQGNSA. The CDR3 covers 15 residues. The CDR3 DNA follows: TGTGCCAGCAGCTTAGACCAGGGGGCGGGGAATGAGCAGTTCTTC. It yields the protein CASSLDQGAGNEQFF. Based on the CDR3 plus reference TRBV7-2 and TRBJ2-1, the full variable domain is GAGVSQSPSNKVTEKGKDVELRCDPISGHTALYWYRQSLGQGLEFLIYFQGNSAPDKSGLPSDRFSAERTGGSVSTLTIQRTQQEDSAVYLCASSLDQGAGNEQFFGPGTRLTVL.

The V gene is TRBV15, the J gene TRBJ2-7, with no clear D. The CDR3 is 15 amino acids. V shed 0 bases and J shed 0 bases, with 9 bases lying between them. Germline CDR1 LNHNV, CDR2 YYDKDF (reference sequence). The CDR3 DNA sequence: TGTGCCACCAGCAGAGAACCGTTGAGCTCCTACGAGCAGTACTTC. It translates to CATSREPLSSYEQYF. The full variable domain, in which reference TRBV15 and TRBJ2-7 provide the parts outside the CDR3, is DAMVIQNPRYQVTQFGKPVTLSCSQTLNHNVMYWYQQKSSQAPKLLFHYYDKDFNNEADTPDNFQSRRPNTSFCFLDIRSPGLGDTAMYLCATSREPLSSYEQYFGPGTRLTVT.

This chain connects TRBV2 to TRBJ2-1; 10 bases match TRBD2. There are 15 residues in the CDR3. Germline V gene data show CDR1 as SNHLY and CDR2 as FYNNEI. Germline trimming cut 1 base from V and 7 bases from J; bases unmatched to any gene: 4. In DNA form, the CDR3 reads TGTGCCAGCAGTGAAGGAGCGGGAGGGTTTAATGAGCAGTTCTTC. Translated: CASSEGAGGFNEQFF.